This T cell receptor (beta chain) was sequenced during a study of blood T cells in healthy people across ages (dated by TCRdb to about 2015). For context, the study as a whole: In model experiments, template switching captured about one uniquely barcoded TCR beta cDNA molecule for every two T cells. Using deep sequencing normalized with unique cDNA molecular identifiers, the study measured how TCR beta repertoire diversity changes with age. Donors were grouped into four age groups: young (average roughly 17 years), middle-aged (around 39), aged (roughly 67) and long-lived (just over 80). Donors of different ages were randomly distributed across sequencing lanes to avoid experimental bias. Using the same blood draw, the study looked at two additional independent replicas of 1 million unique cDNA reads for two donors, one aged 18 to 30 and the other aged 80 or older. Here is what the overall study found, with its caveats: The percentage of naive T cells measured by flow cytometry correlated strongly with observed TCR beta diversity. Compared with the aged group, more naive CD4+ T cells, fewer expanded clones and increased TCR diversity were shown by the long-lived group, suggesting age selection. As age increased, observed TCR beta diversity per million T cells dropped in a roughly linear way, and a significant reduction was already evident by age approximately 40. Conclusive comparison of naive and antigen-experienced compartments was prevented by the profiling of bulk unsorted PBMCs. Estimates of total diversity based on one million sequenced T cells were regarded as lower bounds and as underestimates. Because donor CMV infection status was unknown, age-related changes in expanded clonotypes were potentially confounded.

The 39 donors, aged about 6 to 100 years, were systemically healthy Caucasian individuals from Russia. Roughly 11 milliliters of peripheral blood were drawn from each donor into EDTA-treated Vacutainer tubes. Ficoll-Paque density-gradient centrifugation was used to isolate PBMCs, with at least 7 million per sample. Trizol reagent was used to extract total RNA from the PBMCs, yielding at least 6 micrograms per sample. Naive CD45RAhigh/CD27high T cell percentages were measured by flow cytometry on a PBMC aliquot from every donor. Looking up the germline V gene yields CDR1 MNHEY and CDR2 SVGAGI. Inclusive of the bounding cysteine and phenylalanine, the CDR3 is 14 residues long. The DNA shown is the 42-base CDR3, in frame from base 1. Trimming takes 9 bases from V and 0 bases from J, and the germline ends sit 12 bases apart. This clonotype was picked up a small number of times. What this receptor recognizes is not known. Nothing much larger sits one base from this clone, and base qualities are not available.

Receptors were amplified or captured by 5' RACE. Sequencing used an Illumina HiSeq 2500. A second PCR of 7 to 11 cycles was performed with a sample-barcoded 5' primer and a J-beta primer mix. A template-switch 5' adaptor carrying 12 random nucleotides introduced a unique molecular identifier onto each TCR beta cDNA molecule. Each sample yielded at least 3 million CDR3-containing paired-end reads. All of the RNA was converted into first-strand cDNA using the Mint cDNA synthesis kit, with a TRBC-specific oligonucleotide serving as the primer. Following uracil-DNA glycosylase treatment, a first 18-cycle PCR with universal primers M1SS and BC2_uni_R was performed on all cDNA. As for the original processing: Each sample was normalized by randomly selecting 1 million high-quality reads, each carrying a distinct molecular identifier. Instead of being binned into consensus sequences, reads with shared molecular identifiers were discarded. MiTCR, set to a Q25 quality threshold and the strictest error-elimination algorithm, was used for CDR3 identification, clonotype clustering and error correction. A nonparametric unseen species model using Euler transformation provided a lower-bound estimate of total TCR beta diversity. TCRdb trimmed public reads at Q25 via fastp, called clones via MiXCR and kept in-frame beta chains. Identical CDR3 protein sequences are pooled into one entry, listed with their most common genes and DNA. For this entry, the V and J calls and clone size follow TCRdb and not the study's own pipeline. Here the sample has 650,000 to 800,000 distinct CDR3 sequences; approximately 52% occur a single time. The top ten clonotypes cover roughly 13% of the sample.

This TCR came from a woman at least 80 years old in good health. The chain is encoded by TRBV6-5 joined to TRBJ2-1; the D gene is perhaps TRBD1, from 6 matching bases. Sequencing was done on a sample of blood. Here the CDR3 is given as CASPRDISYNEQFF. The nucleotide sequence reads TGTGCCAGTCCCAGGGACATCTCCTACAATGAGCAGTTCTTC.